This T cell receptor (beta chain) was documented in a study of OX40 agonist ivuxolimab in advanced cancers. Study-level information: Three patients showed partial responses: one hepatocellular carcinoma and two cutaneous melanoma cases. Whole-study findings and limits: The study found among the lowest clonal expansion in partial responders at 0.1-3.0 mg/kg. The average count of expanded clones was higher among CD8+ T cells than among CD4+.

A note on this clone: Its target is not known.

Assay: immunoSEQ multiplex PCR; the TCRdb copy retains only in-frame clones and omits some. The sample records 55,000 to 60,000 clones, around four fifths being singletons. Germline assignment: CDR1 MNHEY and CDR2 SVGAGI. The V gene lost 0 bases and the J gene lost 5 bases, with 8 bases spanning the gap. The CDR3 length is 14 residues. V gene TRBV6-5 combines with J gene TRBJ2-1; weak D call: TRBD1 (5 bases). The sequence was collected from an adult with an advanced solid tumor such as melanoma, head and neck, liver or kidney cancer. The sequences come from CD4+ or CD8+ T cells sorted from blood, collected in a trial of the OX40 agonist ivuxolimab. Written as DNA, the CDR3 is TGTGCCAGCAGTTACTCTCAGGGAAACAATGAGCAGTTCTTC. This encodes CASSYSQGNNEQFF.